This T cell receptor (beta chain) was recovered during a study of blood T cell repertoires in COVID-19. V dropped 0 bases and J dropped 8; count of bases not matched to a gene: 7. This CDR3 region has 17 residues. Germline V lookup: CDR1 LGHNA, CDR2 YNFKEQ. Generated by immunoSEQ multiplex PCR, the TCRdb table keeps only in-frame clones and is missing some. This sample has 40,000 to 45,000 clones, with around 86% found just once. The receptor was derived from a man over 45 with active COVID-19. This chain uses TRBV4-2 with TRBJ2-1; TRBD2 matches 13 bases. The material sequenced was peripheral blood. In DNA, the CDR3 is TGTGCCAGCAGCCAAGATAAAGGACTAGCGGGAGAGGATGAGCAGTTCTTC. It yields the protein CASSQDKGLAGEDEQFF.